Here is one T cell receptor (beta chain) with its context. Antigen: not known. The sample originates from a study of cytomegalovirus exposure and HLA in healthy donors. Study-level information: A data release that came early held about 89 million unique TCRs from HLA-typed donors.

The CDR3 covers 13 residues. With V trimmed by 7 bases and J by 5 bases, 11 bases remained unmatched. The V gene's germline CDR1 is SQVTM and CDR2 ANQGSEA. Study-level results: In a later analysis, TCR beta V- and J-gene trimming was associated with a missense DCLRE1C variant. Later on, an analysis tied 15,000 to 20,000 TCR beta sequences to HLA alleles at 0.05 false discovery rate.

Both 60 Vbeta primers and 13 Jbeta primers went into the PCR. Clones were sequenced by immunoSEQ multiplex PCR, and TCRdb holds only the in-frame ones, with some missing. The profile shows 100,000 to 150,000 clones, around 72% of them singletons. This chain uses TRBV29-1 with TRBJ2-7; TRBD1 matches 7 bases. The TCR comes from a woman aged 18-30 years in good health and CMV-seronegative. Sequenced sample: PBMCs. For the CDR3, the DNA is TGCAGCGGGCGAGGGGGCGCGTTCAACGAGCAGTACTTC. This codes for CSGRGGAFNEQYF.